The 17 T cell receptor beta chains below all came from one sample that was sequenced in a study of metastatic and nonmetastatic thyroid tumors. Thyroid surgery had not been preceded by any treatment in any patient. TCRdb re-analyzed the PCR reads using MiXCR. The table records roughly 29,000 clones, around a quarter of them present only once. Material: blood. The receptor source for this set is a female donor with papillary thyroid cancer or a benign thyroid nodule (not recorded which). Some clones in this sample may be carry-over from other donors' samples.

The table lists this clone with many counts. This specimen includes other DNA sequences encoding the same CDR3. The chain employs TRBV20-1 and TRBJ1-1, with D hard to call. The germline gives CDR1 DFQATT, CDR2 SNEGSKA (reference sequence). V gave up 5 bases and J gave up 0 bases, with 16 bases separating them. This CDR3 comprises 15 residues. The CDR3 loop reads CSAPQVEGLNTEAFF. The CDR3 nucleotides read TGCAGTGCTCCCCAGGTGGAGGGTTTGAACACTGAAGCTTTCTTT.

Many counts were recorded for this clone. The V and J genes are TRBV6-1 and TRBJ2-2; no definite D call. This CDR3 contains 13 residues. From germline, CDR1 is MNHNS and CDR2 SASEGT. V lost 7 bases and J 1 base, leaving 7 bases between the germline ends. CDR3 in amino acids: CASNNRNTGELFF. In nucleotides, the CDR3 is TGTGCCAGCAACAACAGGAACACCGGGGAGCTGTTTTTT.

This clone was seen ten or more times. The chain links TRBV7-9 to TRBJ2-5, with no clear D. The length of the CDR3 is 13 residues. V was trimmed by 5 bases and J by 2 bases, leaving 9 bases between them. The germline CDR1 and CDR2 sequences are SEHNR and FQNEAQ (reference sequence). CDR3 protein: CASSSGSQETQYF. The CDR3 DNA reads TGTGCCAGCAGCAGTGGGTCGCAAGAGACCCAGTACTTC. The full variable domain, rest sourced from reference TRBV7-9 and TRBJ2-5, is DTGVSQNPRHKITKRGQNVTFRCDPISEHNRLYWYRQTLGQGPEFLTYFQNEAQLEKSRLLSDRFSAERPKGSFSTLEIQRTEQGDSAMYLCASSSGSQETQYFGPGTRLLVL.

The sample holds many counts of this clone. The chain uses TRBV19 and TRBJ2-7; 10 bases map to TRBD2. Germline CDR1 is LNHDA and CDR2 is SQIVND (reference sequence). V shed 5 bases, J shed 3 bases, and the junction held 10 bases outside the gene matches. This CDR3 has 16 residues. This CDR3 is CASSALLAGDLYEQYF. Here the CDR3 DNA reads TGTGCCAGTAGTGCCCTCCTAGCGGGAGATCTCTACGAGCAGTACTTC. Variable domain in full (rest from reference TRBV19 and TRBJ2-7): DGGITQSPKYLFRKEGQNVTLSCEQNLNHDAMYWYRQDPGQGLRLIYYSQIVNDFQKGDIAEGYSVSREKKESFPLTVTSAQKNPTAFYLCASSALLAGDLYEQYFGPGTRLTVT.

This clone was observed many times. The chain carries TRBV10-3 and TRBJ1-1; D is unresolved. The CDR3 is 14 residues long. Trimming removed 10 bases from V and 4 bases from J, with 19 bases in between. Germline V gives CDR1 ENHRY, CDR2 SYGVKD. The CDR3 sequence is CATRESRTGTEAFF. As DNA, the CDR3 is TGTGCCACCCGGGAGTCACGGACGGGCACTGAAGCTTTCTTT.

In its sample, this clone was seen many times. This sequence joins TRBV6-1 and TRBJ1-4; D call uncertain. CDR1 and CDR2 from the germline V gene are MNHNS and SASEGT. The CDR3 contains 14 residues. V dropped 5 bases and J dropped 0 bases, with 7 bases sitting between them. The CDR3 region is CASSRAATNEKLFF. The CDR3 nucleotides are TGTGCCAGCAGTCGGGCTGCAACTAATGAAAAACTGTTTTTT.

For this clone: Since no conserved phenylalanine or tryptophan closes the CDR3, a read error is the likely cause. The chain couples TRBV28 to TRBJ1-1; D may be TRBD1 (6 bases). V was clipped by 7 bases and J by 2 bases, with 14 bases between them. Germline assignment: CDR1 MDHEN and CDR2 SYDVKM. The length of the CDR3 is 14 residues. In DNA form, the CDR3 reads TGTGCCAGCATCACCGGGACAAAAAACACTGAAGCTTTCATG. Protein product: CASITGTKNTEAFM.

This clone was observed many times. This chain joins TRBV6-2 or TRBV6-3 and TRBJ2-3; 11 nucleotides align to TRBD2. The germline CDR1 and CDR2 sequences are MNHEY and SVGEGT. The CDR3 is made up of 19 amino acids. V was pared by 2 bases and J by 2 bases, with 12 bases of the junction left unmatched. Here the CDR3 reads CASSYPSVGTSGNTDTQYF. CDR3 in DNA: TGTGCCAGCAGTTACCCTTCTGTTGGGACTAGCGGAAACACAGATACGCAGTATTTT.

The sample holds a few counts of this clone. A junction boundary mismatches the germline segment, possibly from a read error. The chain recombines TRBV24-1 with TRBJ1-1, with 7 nucleotides matching TRBD1. Germline loops: CDR1 KGHDR, CDR2 SFDVKD. The CDR3 contains 14 residues. The CDR3, as DNA: TGTGCCACCAGTGATTATTACAGGGGTACTGAAGCTCTCTTT. It codes for CATSDYYRGTEALF.

This clone was picked up many times. A clone one base away is much larger, so this may be a read error. The V call is TRBV25-1, the J call TRBJ2-2, with TRBD2 as a possible D gene (6 bases). Germline V gene data show CDR1 as MGHDK and CDR2 as SYGVNS. The CDR3 is 17 residues long. The CDR3 is CAGSELVPAEGTGELFF. The CDR3 DNA is TGTGCCGGCAGTGAATTGGTCCCTGCGGAGGGGACCGGGGAGCTGTTTTTT. Using reference TRBV25-1 and TRBJ2-2 for the parts outside the CDR3, the full variable domain is EADIYQTPRYLVIGTGKKITLECSQTMGHDKMYWYQQDPGMELHLIHYSYGVNSTEKGDLSSESTVSRIRTEHFPLTLESARPSHTSQYLCAGSELVPAEGTGELFFGEGSRLTVL.

This clone has at least ten counts. This chain joins TRBV9 and TRBJ2-5, with D possibly being TRBD1 or TRBD2 (6 bases each). This CDR3 has 18 amino acids. CDR1 and CDR2 from the germline V gene are SGDLS and YYNGEE. V lost 3 bases and J 1 base, leaving 22 bases between the germline ends. CDR3 amino acids: CASSAEPQTQGGQETQYF. The CDR3 DNA reads as TGTGCCAGCAGCGCCGAACCACAGACACAGGGAGGCCAAGAGACCCAGTACTTC. Combining the CDR3 with reference TRBV9 and TRBJ2-5 gives the whole variable domain DSGVTQTPKHLITATGQRVTLRCSPRSGDLSVYWYQQSLDQGLQFLIQYYNGEERAKGNILERFSAQQFPDLHSELNLSSLELGDSALYFCASSAEPQTQGGQETQYFGPGTRLLVL.

This chain links TRBV20-1 with TRBJ2-5, with 9 bases matching TRBD2. With V trimmed by 8 bases and J by 6 bases, 13 bases remained unmatched. The germline gives CDR1 DFQATT, CDR2 SNEGSKA (reference sequence). This CDR3 is 14 amino acids long. CDR3 sequence reads: CSPIRTSVFKTQYF. Written as DNA, the CDR3 is TGCAGTCCTATCCGGACTAGCGTGTTTAAGACCCAGTACTTC.

At least ten counts were recorded for this clone. CDR3 sequence: CASSASIGGYNEQFF. The DNA for the CDR3 is TGTGCCAGCAGCGCATCTATCGGGGGCTACAATGAGCAGTTCTTC. This chain connects TRBV9 to TRBJ2-1; a possible D gene is TRBD2 (6 bases). There are 15 residues in the CDR3. V lost 3 bases and J 3 bases, leaving 13 bases between the germline ends. Germline V gives CDR1 SGDLS, CDR2 YYNGEE.

The V and J genes are TRBV5-4 and TRBJ2-3, with D perhaps matching TRBD1 (5 bases). V gave up 0 bases and J gave up 0 bases, with 11 bases separating them. The CDR3 extends over 16 amino acids. CDR1 and CDR2 from the germline V gene are SGHNT and YYREEE (reference sequence). The CDR3: CASSLGQITSTDTQYF. The CDR3 bases are TGTGCCAGCAGCTTGGGACAGATTACTAGCACAGATACGCAGTATTTT.

This clone is medium-sized. The rearrangement joins TRBV7-2 to TRBJ2-7; 7 positions match TRBD2. Germline assignment: CDR1 SGHTA and CDR2 FQGNSA. The J segment lost 2 bases and the V segment lost 4 bases, leaving 5 bases of the junction unmatched. The CDR3 has 14 residues. The DNA for the CDR3 is TGTGCCAGCAGCTCTCGGGCGGGAGCCTACGAGCAGTACTTC. Protein sequence: CASSSRAGAYEQYF.

This clone was counted at least ten times. V and J are TRBV7-2 and TRBJ2-2; 7 bases map to TRBD1. CDR3 length: 16 residues. V lost 5 bases, J lost 4 bases, and 10 bases stayed unmatched. Germline CDR1 SGHTA, CDR2 FQGNSA. CDR3 coding DNA: TGTGCCAGCAGCAATAGGGACAGCGTCATCACCGGGGAGCTGTTTTTT. It specifies CASSNRDSVITGELFF.

Comment on this clone: Its ends do not fully match the called genes, so a read error is possible. This sequence joins TRBV12-3 or TRBV12-4 and TRBJ2-2; TRBD1 matches 9 bases. This CDR3 has 17 amino acids. CDR3 DNA sequence: TGTGCCAGCAGTTTGGGCATGGGACAGGGCAGGGCCGGTGAGCTGTTTTTT. This gives the protein CASSLGMGQGRAGELFF.